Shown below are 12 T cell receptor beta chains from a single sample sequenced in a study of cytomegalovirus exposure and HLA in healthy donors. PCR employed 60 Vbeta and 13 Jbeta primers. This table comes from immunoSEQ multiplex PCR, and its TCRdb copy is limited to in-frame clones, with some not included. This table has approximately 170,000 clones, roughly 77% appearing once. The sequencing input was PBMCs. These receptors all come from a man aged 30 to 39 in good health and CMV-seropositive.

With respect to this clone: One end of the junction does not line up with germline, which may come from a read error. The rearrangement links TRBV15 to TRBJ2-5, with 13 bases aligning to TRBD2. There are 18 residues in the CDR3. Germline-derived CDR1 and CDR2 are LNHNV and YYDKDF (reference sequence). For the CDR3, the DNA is TGTGCCACCAGCAGAGGGTACGCATCGGGACTAGCGGGGCCCTCTGTCCACTTC. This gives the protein CATSRGYASGLAGPSVHF.

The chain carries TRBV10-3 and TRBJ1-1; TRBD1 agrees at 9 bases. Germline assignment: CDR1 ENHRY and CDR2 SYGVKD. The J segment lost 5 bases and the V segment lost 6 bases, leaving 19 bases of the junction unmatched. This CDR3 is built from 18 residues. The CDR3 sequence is CAIRRTGALFDRMTEAFF. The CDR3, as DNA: TGTGCCATCAGGCGGACAGGGGCCCTGTTTGATAGAATGACTGAAGCTTTCTTT.

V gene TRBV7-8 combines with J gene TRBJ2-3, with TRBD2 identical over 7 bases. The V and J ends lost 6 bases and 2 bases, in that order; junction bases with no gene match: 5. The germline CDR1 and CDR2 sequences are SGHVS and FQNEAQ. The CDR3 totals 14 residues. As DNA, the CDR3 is TGTGCCAGCAGGATGGGAGGGAACACAGATACGCAGTATTTT. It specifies CASRMGGNTDTQYF.

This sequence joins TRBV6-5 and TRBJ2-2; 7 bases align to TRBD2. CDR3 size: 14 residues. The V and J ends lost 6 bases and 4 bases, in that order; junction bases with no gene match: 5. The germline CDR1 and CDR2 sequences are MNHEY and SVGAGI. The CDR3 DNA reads TGTGCCAGCAGCTCTACTAGCGTCACCGGGGAGCTGTTTTTT. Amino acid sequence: CASSSTSVTGELFF.

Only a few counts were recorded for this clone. The CDR3 bases are TGTGCCAGCAGTTTATTATACGGGGATAGCAATCAGCCCCAGCATTTT. The encoded protein is CASSLLYGDSNQPQHF. The chain combines TRBV28 with TRBJ1-5, with no clear D. V was shortened by 1 base and J by 0 bases, with 10 bases between the two germline ends. Per the germline V gene, CDR1 is MDHEN and CDR2 is SYDVKM. The CDR3 has 16 residues.

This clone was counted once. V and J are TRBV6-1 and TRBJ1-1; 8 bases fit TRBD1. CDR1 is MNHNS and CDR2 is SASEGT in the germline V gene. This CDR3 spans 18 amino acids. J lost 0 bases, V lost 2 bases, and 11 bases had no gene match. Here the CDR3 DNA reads TGTGCCAGCAGTGAAAGGGGGCAGGGGGCTGTACTGAACACTGAAGCTTTCTTT. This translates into CASSERGQGAVLNTEAFF.

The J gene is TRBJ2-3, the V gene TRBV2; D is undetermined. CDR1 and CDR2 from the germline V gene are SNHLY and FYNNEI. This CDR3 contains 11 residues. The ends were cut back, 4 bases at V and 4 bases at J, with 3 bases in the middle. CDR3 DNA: TGTGCCAGCAGTGTATCAGATACGCAGTATTTT. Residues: CASSVSDTQYF.

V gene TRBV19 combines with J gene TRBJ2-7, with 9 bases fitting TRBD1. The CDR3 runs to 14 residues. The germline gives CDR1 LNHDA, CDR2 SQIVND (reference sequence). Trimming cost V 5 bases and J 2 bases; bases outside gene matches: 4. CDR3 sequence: CASSRTGDAYEQYF. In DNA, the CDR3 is TGTGCCAGTAGTCGGACAGGGGACGCCTACGAGCAGTACTTC.

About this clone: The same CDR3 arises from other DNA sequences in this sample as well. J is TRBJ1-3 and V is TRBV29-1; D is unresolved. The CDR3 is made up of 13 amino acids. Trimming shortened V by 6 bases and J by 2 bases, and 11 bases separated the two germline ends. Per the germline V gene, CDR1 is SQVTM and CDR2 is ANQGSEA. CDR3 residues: CSVTSGAGNTIYF. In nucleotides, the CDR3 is TGCAGCGTAACTTCAGGTGCTGGAAACACCATATATTTT. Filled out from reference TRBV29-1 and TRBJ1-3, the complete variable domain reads SAVISQKPSRDICQRGTSLTIQCQVDSQVTMMFWYRQQPGQSLTLIATANQGSEATYESGFVIDKFPISRPNLTFSTLTVSNMSPEDSSIYLCSVTSGAGNTIYFGEGSWLTVV.

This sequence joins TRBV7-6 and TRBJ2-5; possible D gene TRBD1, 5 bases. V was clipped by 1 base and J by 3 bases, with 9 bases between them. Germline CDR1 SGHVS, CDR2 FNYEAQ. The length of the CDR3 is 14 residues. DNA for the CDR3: TGTGCCAGCAGCTTAGAGACAGAGGAAGAGACCCAGTACTTC. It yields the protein CASSLETEEETQYF.

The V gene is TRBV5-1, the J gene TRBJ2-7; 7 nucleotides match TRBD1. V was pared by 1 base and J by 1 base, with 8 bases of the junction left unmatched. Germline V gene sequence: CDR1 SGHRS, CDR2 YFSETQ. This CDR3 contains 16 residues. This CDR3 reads CASSLTRQGRSYEQYF. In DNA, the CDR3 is TGCGCCAGCAGCTTGACTAGACAGGGCCGTTCCTACGAGCAGTACTTC.

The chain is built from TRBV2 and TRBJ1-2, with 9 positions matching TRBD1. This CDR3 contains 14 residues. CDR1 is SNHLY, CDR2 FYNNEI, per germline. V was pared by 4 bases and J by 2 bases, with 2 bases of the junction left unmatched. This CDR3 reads CASSGQGGNYGYTF. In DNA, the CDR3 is TGTGCCAGCAGTGGACAGGGGGGCAACTATGGCTACACCTTC. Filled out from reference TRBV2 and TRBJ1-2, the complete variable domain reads EPEVTQTPSHQVTQMGQEVILRCVPISNHLYFYWYRQILGQKVEFLVSFYNNEISEKSEIFDDQFSVERPDGSNFTLKIRSTKLEDSAMYFCASSGQGGNYGYTFGSGTRLTVV.